A few counts support the clone carrying this T cell receptor (beta chain). Its antigen is still unknown. The sample is drawn from a study of human T cells and chemical hapten exposure. Each cDNA molecule in the library carried unique molecular identifiers. TCRdb fed the RACE reads into MiXCR, producing one record per CDR3 protein. The sample has about 110,000 distinct CDR3 sequences; 9.5% to 12% are singletons. Regarding the study as a whole: Sensitizing to DPC left TCRs with a frequency above 1 in 1000 unaltered. It should be noted that donors had alopecia, so their immune response may differ from healthy people's. Among expanded TCRs, significantly more large CDR3 similarity clusters formed than among controls.

Germline V gene lookup returns CDR1 SQVTM and CDR2 ANQGSEA. The CDR3 covers 15 residues. The J segment lost 4 bases and the V segment lost 6 bases, leaving 7 bases of the junction unmatched. Documented time point: patch test 1, 2 weeks after DPC sensitization. Treatment: therapeutic diphenylcyclopropenone sensitization with weekly scalp DPC. The sample in question was whole blood, obtained in connection with sensitization to the hapten diphenylcyclopropenone (DPC). The chain carries TRBV29-1 and TRBJ2-3, with 13 positions matching TRBD2. The TCR was taken from a woman aged 40 to 50 with alopecia areata. Some clones in this sample may be carry-over from other donors' samples. This CDR3 reads CSVRRTSGSADTQYF. Written as DNA, the CDR3 is TGCAGCGTCAGAAGGACTAGCGGGAGCGCAGATACGCAGTATTTT.